This TCR beta chain was found in a study of blood T cell repertoires in COVID-19. Study-level information: Acute-phase and convalescent COVID-19 samples originated in the United States, Italy and Spain. PBMCs, B-cell-depleted T cells, or T cells provided the cDNA or gDNA that made up the material.

Methods used by the authors: Estimation of nucleated cell counts was performed using reference gene primer amplification. The data were produced by immunoSEQ multiplex PCR, yet TCRdb's version contains in-frame clones alone and is incomplete. That table furnishes V, J and clone size, whereas the DNA furnished D and trimming. The data hold hundreds of thousands of clones, with roughly 80% observed a single time. Trimming took off 6 bases at V and 0 bases at J, with 6 bases between the two ends. This CDR3 has 13 residues. Germline V lookup: CDR1 KGHSH, CDR2 LQKENI. The chain recombines TRBV18 with TRBJ1-3; no definite D call. This sequence was found in a man between 25 and 39 years old with active or convalescent COVID-19. The sample consisted of peripheral blood. This CDR3 is CASSPSSGNTIYF. CDR3 coding DNA: TGTGCCAGCTCCCCGAGCTCTGGAAACACCATATATTTT. Combining the CDR3 with reference TRBV18 and TRBJ1-3 gives the whole variable domain NAGVMQNPRHLVRRRGQEARLRCSPMKGHSHVYWYRQLPEEGLKFMVYLQKENIIDESGMPKERFSAEFPKEGPSILRIQQVVRGDSAAYFCASSPSSGNTIYFGEGSWLTVV.